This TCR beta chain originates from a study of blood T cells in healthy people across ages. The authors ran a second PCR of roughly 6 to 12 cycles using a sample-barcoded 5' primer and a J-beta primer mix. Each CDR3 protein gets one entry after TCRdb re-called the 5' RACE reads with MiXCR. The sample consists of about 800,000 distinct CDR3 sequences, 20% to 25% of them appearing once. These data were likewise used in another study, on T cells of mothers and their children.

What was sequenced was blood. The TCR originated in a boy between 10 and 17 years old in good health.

The CDR3 reads CASSTSGASYEQYF. The CDR3 DNA follows: TGTGCCAGCAGCACTAGCGGAGCGTCCTACGAGCAGTACTTC. The chain carries TRBV7-2 and TRBJ2-1; 8 bases align to TRBD2. The last part of the DNA fits TRBJ2-7 better; the J call may be wrong. The length of the CDR3 is 14 residues. Germline values: CDR1 SGHTA, CDR2 FQGNSA.